A selection of T cell receptor beta chains follows, all from one sample in a study of vaccination effects on CD4 cells after COVID-19. Their recognized antigens are unknown. Here immunoSEQ multiplex PCR was the method, and the copy in TCRdb shows in-frame clones only, minus some. The sample contains some 79,000 clones, roughly 80% of which appear only once. The sequences come from CD4+ T cells from PBMCs cultured with HCoV-229E spike peptides, collected before COVID-19 vaccination. The receptors were gathered from a human donor who received a COVID-19 vaccine. Both conserved end residues are part of each CDR3. The D gene is left open where the match is weak. A clone size is listed for some rows: how often the clone was seen (once, few, many), or a class if it is expanded.

>TRBV9|TRBJ1-3|NA|NA
CASSRGRESGNTIYF
TGTGCCAGCAGCAGGGGGAGGGAATCCGGAAACACCATATATTTT
>TRBV24-1|TRBJ2-3|TRBD1|NA
CATSATLTGVTDTQYF
TGTGCCACCAGTGCGACGTTAACAGGGGTAACAGATACGCAGTATTTT
>TRBV6-6|TRBJ1-2|TRBD1|NA
CASTTGQGNYGYTF
TGTGCCAGCACTACGGGACAGGGTAACTATGGCTACACCTTC
>TRBV18|TRBJ2-5|NA|few
CASSPGISGQETQYF
TGTGCCAGCTCACCAGGAATCTCTGGCCAAGAGACCCAGTACTTC
>TRBV2|TRBJ2-5|TRBD2|NA
CASSTTSGWETQYF
TGTGCCAGCAGCACGACTAGCGGGTGGGAGACCCAGTACTTC
>TRBV10-3|TRBJ2-1|NA|NA
CAIRARGGQSYNEQFF
TGTGCCATCAGGGCTAGGGGGGGCCAATCCTACAATGAGCAGTTCTTC
>TRBV5-4|TRBJ1-6|TRBD1|NA
CASSLGGTAGGPLHF
TGTGCCAGCAGCTTGGGTGGGACAGCGGGAGGACCCCTCCACTTT
>TRBV5-4|TRBJ1-1|TRBD1|NA
CASSLGQGIRTEAFF
TGTGCCAGCAGCCTGGGACAGGGGATTAGAACTGAAGCTTTCTTT
>TRBV12-3/TRBV12-4|TRBJ1-2|NA|NA
CASRGTGNYGYTF
TGTGCCAGCAGAGGCACAGGGAACTATGGCTACACCTTC
>TRBV19|TRBJ2-1|TRBD2|NA
CASSSSGPSSYNEQFF
TGTGCCAGTAGTAGTAGCGGGCCGAGCTCCTACAATGAGCAGTTCTTC
>TRBV5-1|TRBJ1-1|NA|NA
CASSLMGQGNTEAFF
TGCGCCAGCAGCCTGATGGGGCAGGGAAACACTGAAGCTTTCTTT
>TRBV5-1|TRBJ1-1|NA|few
CASSPGPDTEAFF
TGCGCCAGCAGCCCCGGACCGGACACTGAAGCTTTCTTT
>TRBV5-8|TRBJ2-4|TRBD1|NA
CASSSYTGGLTKNIQYF
TGTGCCAGCAGCTCCTACACAGGGGGCTTAACCAAAAACATTCAGTACTTC
>TRBV29-1|TRBJ1-1|TRBD1|few
CSGGQGSDEAFF
TGCAGCGGCGGACAGGGGAGTGACGAAGCTTTCTTT
>TRBV5-1|TRBJ2-1|TRBD2|NA
CASSPLAGGPDEQFF
TGCGCCAGCAGCCCGCTAGCGGGGGGGCCGGATGAGCAGTTCTTC
>TRBV6-2/TRBV6-3|TRBJ1-2|NA|NA
CASSSDGFSGYTF
TGTGCCAGCAGCTCCGACGGTTTTAGTGGCTACACCTTC
>TRBV9|TRBJ1-5|NA|few
CASSVGAGGSNQPQHF
TGTGCCAGCAGCGTAGGTGCCGGTGGGAGCAATCAGCCCCAGCATTTT
>TRBV3-1/TRBV3-2|TRBJ1-1|NA|once
CASSQAGSRGNTEAFF
TGTGCCAGCAGCCAAGCGGGGTCCAGAGGGAACACTGAAGCTTTCTTT
>TRBV5-8|TRBJ2-3|NA|NA
CASPLPHFLLTLTDTQYF
TGTGCCAGCCCTCTGCCCCACTTTCTCCTTACCCTAACAGATACGCAGTATTTT
>TRBV19|TRBJ2-1|TRBD1|NA
CASSYPPGGSYNEQFF
TGTGCCAGTAGTTACCCTCCAGGGGGCTCCTACAATGAGCAGTTCTTC
>TRBV18|TRBJ1-1|NA|NA
CASSSGRSLRRTEAFF
TGTGCCAGCTCCAGCGGCAGGTCATTGCGGAGGACTGAAGCTTTCTTT
>TRBV4-2|TRBJ2-5|TRBD2|NA
CASSQDPGLAGGETQYF
TGTGCCAGCAGCCAAGACCCGGGACTAGCGGGGGGGGAGACCCAGTACTTC
>TRBV5-6|TRBJ2-1|NA|NA
CASSSQTASSYNEQFF
TGTGCCAGCAGCTCCCAGACAGCTAGCTCCTACAATGAGCAGTTCTTC
>TRBV2|TRBJ2-1|NA|NA
CASTPPGTLYYNEQFF
TGTGCCAGCACCCCCCCCGGGACACTTTATTACAATGAGCAGTTCTTC
>TRBV7-9|TRBJ2-5|NA|NA
CASSLSVRPETQYF
TGTGCCAGCAGCTTATCGGTGAGGCCAGAGACCCAGTACTTC
>TRBV6-6|TRBJ1-1|NA|NA
CASSGGGLNTEAFF
TGTGCCAGCAGTGGGGGGGGACTGAACACTGAAGCTTTCTTT
>TRBV19|TRBJ1-2|NA|NA
CASRFIQGHHGYTF
TGTGCCAGTAGATTCATTCAGGGCCACCATGGCTACACCTTC
>TRBV6-5|TRBJ1-1|NA|few
CASKVPSLNTEAFF
TGTGCCAGCAAAGTTCCCAGTTTGAACACTGAAGCTTTCTTT